This TCR beta chain was captured by sequencing in a study of T cells after yellow fever vaccination. Points from the study as a whole: Though it reached lower strength, the secondary response hit its peak faster, day 5 versus 15. Among primary-vaccination clones, most reappeared after the booster, at around 97% for CD4 and approximately 88% for CD8.

TCRdb used MiXCR to reprocess the 5' RACE reads, holding one entry per CDR3 protein. Counted here are around 310,000 distinct CDR3 sequences, approximately 3.9% occurring once; the ten biggest clones make up roughly a quarter. This CDR3 has 16 residues. Per the germline V gene, CDR1 is SGHKS and CDR2 is YYEKEE (reference sequence). Trimming stripped 3 bases from V and 0 bases from J, with 15 bases between. As for this clonotype: Its specificity is unknown.

The receptor was isolated from a man aged 18 to 30 who received the YFV17D yellow fever vaccine. Source: PBMCs, taken 5 days after the yellow fever booster vaccination. V usage is TRBV5-5 and J usage is TRBJ1-1, with D maybe TRBD1 (6 bases). DNA of the CDR3: TGTGCCAGCAGCTACTCCTGGACAGCCGTGAACACTGAAGCTTTCTTT. Translated: CASSYSWTAVNTEAFF. The complete variable domain, with remaining parts taken from reference TRBV5-5 and TRBJ1-1, reads DAGVTQSPTHLIKTRGQQVTLRCSPISGHKSVSWYQQVLGQGPQFIFQYYEKEERGRGNFPDRFSARQFPNYSSELNVNALLLGDSALYLCASSYSWTAVNTEAFFGQGTRLTVV.